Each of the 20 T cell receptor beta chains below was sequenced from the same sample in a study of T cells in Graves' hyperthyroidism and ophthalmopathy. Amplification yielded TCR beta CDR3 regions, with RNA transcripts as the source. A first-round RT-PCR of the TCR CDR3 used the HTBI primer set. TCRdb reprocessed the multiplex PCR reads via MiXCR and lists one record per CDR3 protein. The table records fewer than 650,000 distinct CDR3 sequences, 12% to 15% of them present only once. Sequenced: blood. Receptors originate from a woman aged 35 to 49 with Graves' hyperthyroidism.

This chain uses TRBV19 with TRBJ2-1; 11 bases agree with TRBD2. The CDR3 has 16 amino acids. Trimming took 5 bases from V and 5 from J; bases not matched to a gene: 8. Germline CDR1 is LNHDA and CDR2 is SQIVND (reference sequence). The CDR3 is CASSALPGLADNEQFF. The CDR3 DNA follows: TGTGCCAGTAGTGCCTTACCGGGACTAGCGGACAATGAGCAGTTCTTC.

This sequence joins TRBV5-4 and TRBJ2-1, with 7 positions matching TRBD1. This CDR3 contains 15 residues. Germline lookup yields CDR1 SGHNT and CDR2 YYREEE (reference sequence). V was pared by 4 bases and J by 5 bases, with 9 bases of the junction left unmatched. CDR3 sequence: CASSGGGRGNNEQFF. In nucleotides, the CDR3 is TGTGCCAGCAGCGGAGGTGGCAGGGGGAACAATGAGCAGTTCTTC.

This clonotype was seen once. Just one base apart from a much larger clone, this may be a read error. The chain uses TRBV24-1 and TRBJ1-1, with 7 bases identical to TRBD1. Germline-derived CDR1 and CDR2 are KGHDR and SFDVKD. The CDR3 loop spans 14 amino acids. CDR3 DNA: TGTGCCACCGGTGATGGACAGGTGAACACTGAAGCTTTCTTT. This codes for CATGDGQVNTEAFF.

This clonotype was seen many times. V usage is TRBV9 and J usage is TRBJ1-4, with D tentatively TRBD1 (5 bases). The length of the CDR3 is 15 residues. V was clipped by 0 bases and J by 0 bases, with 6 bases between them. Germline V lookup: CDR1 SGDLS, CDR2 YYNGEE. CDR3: CASSVGQSTNEKLFF. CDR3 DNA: TGTGCCAGCAGCGTAGGACAGTCAACTAATGAAAAACTGTTTTTT. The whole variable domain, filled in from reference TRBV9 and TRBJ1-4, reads DSGVTQTPKHLITATGQRVTLRCSPRSGDLSVYWYQQSLDQGLQFLIQYYNGEERAKGNILERFSAQQFPDLHSELNLSSLELGDSALYFCASSVGQSTNEKLFFGSGTQLSVL.

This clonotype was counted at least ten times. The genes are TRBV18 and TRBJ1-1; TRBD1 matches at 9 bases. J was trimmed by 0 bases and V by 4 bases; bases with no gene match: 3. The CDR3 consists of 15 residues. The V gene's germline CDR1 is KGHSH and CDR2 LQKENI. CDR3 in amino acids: CASSLGTGMNTEAFF. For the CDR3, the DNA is TGTGCCAGCTCACTAGGGACAGGGATGAACACTGAAGCTTTCTTT.

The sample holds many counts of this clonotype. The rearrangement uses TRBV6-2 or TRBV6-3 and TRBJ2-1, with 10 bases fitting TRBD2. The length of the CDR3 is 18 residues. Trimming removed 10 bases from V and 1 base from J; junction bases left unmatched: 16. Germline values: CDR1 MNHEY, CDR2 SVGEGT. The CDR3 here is CATKTTLAGSRSYNEQFF. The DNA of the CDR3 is TGTGCCACCAAAACTACACTAGCGGGGAGCCGTTCCTACAATGAGCAGTTCTTC.

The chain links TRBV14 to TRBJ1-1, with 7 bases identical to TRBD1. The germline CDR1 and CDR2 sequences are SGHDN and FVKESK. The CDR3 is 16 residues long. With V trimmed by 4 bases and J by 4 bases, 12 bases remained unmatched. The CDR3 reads CASSPLLGQGGTEAFF. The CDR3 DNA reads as TGTGCCAGCAGCCCTCTTCTGGGGCAGGGGGGCACTGAAGCTTTCTTT.

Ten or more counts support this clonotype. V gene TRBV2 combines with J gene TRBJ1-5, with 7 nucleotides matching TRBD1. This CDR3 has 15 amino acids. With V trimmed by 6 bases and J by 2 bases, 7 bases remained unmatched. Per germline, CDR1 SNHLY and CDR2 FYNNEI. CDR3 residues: CASSGTVGGNQPQHF. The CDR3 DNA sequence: TGTGCCAGCAGCGGGACAGTTGGAGGCAATCAGCCCCAGCATTTT.

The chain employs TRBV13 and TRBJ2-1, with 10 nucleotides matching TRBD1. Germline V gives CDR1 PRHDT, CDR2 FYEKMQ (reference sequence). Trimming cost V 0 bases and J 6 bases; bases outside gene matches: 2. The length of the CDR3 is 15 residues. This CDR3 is CASSLGTGGFNEQFF. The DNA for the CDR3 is TGTGCCAGCAGCTTAGGGACAGGGGGCTTCAATGAGCAGTTCTTC.

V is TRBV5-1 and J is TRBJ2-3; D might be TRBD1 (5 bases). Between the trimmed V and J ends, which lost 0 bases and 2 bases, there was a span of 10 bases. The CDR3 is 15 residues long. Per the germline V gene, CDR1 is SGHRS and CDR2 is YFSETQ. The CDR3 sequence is CASSLVQDTTDTQYF. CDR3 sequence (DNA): TGCGCCAGCAGCTTGGTACAGGATACCACAGATACGCAGTATTTT.

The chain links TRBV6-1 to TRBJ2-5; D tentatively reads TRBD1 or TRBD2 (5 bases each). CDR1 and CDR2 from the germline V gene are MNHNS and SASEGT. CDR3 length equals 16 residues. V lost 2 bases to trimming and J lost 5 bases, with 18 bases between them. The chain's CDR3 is CASSEFIGTEDETQYF. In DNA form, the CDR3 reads TGTGCCAGCAGTGAATTTATAGGGACGGAGGACGAGACCCAGTACTTC.

CDR3 residues: CASSYSGQGNSPLHF. DNA for the CDR3: TGTGCCAGCAGTTACTCAGGACAGGGAAATTCACCCCTCCACTTT. This chain uses TRBV6-2 or TRBV6-3 with TRBJ1-6, with 8 bases aligning to TRBD1. Germline loops: CDR1 MNHEY, CDR2 SVGEGT. The V and J ends lost 0 bases and 7 bases, in that order; junction bases with no gene match: 2. This CDR3 has 15 amino acids.

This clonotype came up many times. CDR3: CASRRDSSTPLHF. The DNA for the CDR3 is TGTGCCAGCAGAAGAGACAGTAGCACTCCCCTCCACTTT. The chain couples TRBV2 to TRBJ1-6, with D possibly TRBD1 on 5 matching bases. Trimming stripped 6 bases from V and 13 bases from J, with 16 bases between. CDR3 size: 13 residues. The V gene's germline CDR1 is SNHLY and CDR2 FYNNEI.

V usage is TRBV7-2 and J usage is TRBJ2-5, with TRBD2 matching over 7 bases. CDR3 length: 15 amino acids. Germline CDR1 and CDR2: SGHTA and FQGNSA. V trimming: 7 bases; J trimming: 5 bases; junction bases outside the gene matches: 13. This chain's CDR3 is CASTVLAGVLETQYF. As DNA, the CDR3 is TGTGCCAGCACCGTGCTGGCGGGAGTGCTGGAGACCCAGTACTTC.

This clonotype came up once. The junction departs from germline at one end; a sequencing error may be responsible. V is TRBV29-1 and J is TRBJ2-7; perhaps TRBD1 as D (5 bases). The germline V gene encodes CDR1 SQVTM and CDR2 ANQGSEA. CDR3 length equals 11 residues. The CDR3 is CSVVTGYGQYF. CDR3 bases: TGCAGCGTTGTAACAGGCTACGGGCAGTACTTC.

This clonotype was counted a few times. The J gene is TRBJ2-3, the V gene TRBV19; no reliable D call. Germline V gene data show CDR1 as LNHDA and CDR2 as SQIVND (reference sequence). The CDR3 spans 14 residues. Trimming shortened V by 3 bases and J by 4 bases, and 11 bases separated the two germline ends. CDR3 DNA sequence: TGTGCCAGTAGTATGGCGGTGGTGGCAGATACGCAGTATTTT. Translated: CASSMAVVADTQYF.

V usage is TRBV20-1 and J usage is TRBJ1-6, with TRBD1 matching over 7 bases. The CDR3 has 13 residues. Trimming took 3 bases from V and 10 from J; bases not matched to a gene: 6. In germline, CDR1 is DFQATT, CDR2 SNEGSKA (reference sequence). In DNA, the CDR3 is TGCAGTGCTAGGACAGGGCTAGACTCACCCCTCCACTTT. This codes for CSARTGLDSPLHF.

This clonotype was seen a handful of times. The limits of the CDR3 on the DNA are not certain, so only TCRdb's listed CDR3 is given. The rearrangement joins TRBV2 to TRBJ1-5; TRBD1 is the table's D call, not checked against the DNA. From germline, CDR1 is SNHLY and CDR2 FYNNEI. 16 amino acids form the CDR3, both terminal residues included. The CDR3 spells CAGSEFGPGLGQPQHF.

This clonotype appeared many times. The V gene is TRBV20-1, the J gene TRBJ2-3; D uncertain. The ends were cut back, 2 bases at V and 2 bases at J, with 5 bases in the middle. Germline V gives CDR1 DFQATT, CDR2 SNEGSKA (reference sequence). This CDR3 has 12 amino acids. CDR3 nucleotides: TGCAGTGCTAGACAGTTCACAGATACGCAGTATTTT. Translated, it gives CSARQFTDTQYF.

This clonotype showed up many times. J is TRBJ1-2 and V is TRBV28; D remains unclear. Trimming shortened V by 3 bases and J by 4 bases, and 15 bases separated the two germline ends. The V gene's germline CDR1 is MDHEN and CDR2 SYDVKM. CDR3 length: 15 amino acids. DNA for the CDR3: TGTGCCAGCAGTTTGCCACTGGGGTACGGCTATGGCTACACCTTC. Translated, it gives CASSLPLGYGYGYTF.